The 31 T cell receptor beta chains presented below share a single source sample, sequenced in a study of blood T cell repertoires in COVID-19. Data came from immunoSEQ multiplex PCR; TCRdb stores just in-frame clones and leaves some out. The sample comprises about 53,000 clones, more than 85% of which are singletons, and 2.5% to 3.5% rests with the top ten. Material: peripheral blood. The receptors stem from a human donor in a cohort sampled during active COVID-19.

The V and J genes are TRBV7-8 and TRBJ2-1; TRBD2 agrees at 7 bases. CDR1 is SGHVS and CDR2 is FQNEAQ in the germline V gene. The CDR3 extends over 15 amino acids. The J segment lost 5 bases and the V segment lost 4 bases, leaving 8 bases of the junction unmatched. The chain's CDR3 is CASSWGASGDNEQFF. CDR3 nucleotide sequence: TGTGCCAGCAGCTGGGGAGCTAGCGGTGACAATGAGCAGTTCTTC.

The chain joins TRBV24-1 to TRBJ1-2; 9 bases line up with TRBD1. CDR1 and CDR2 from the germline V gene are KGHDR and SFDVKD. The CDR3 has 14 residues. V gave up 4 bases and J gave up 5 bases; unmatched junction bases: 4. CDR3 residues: CATSEGQGSYGYTF. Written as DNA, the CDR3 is TGTGCCACCAGTGAAGGACAGGGGTCATATGGCTACACCTTC.

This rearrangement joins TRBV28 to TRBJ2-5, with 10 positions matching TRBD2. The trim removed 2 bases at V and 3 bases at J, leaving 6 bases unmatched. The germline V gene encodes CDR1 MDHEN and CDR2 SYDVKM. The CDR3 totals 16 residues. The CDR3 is CASSLIPSGREETQYF. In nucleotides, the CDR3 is TGTGCCAGCAGTTTAATTCCCAGCGGGAGGGAAGAGACCCAGTACTTC.

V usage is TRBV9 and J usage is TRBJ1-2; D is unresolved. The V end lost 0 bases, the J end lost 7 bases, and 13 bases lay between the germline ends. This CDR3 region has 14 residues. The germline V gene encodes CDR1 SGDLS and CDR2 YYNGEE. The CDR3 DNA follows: TGTGCCAGCAGCGTAGATCCAGGCTTAAGTGGCTACACCTTC. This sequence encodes CASSVDPGLSGYTF.

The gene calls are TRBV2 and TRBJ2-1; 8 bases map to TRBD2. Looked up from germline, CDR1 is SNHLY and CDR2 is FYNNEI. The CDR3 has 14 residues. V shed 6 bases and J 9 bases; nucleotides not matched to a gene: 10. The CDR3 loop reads CASSSQGTSAEQFF. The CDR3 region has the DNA TGTGCCAGCAGCTCACAAGGGACTAGTGCTGAGCAGTTCTTC. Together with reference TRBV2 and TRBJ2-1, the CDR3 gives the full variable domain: EPEVTQTPSHQVTQMGQEVILRCVPISNHLYFYWYRQILGQKVEFLVSFYNNEISEKSEIFDDQFSVERPDGSNFTLKIRSTKLEDSAMYFCASSSQGTSAEQFFGPGTRLTVL.

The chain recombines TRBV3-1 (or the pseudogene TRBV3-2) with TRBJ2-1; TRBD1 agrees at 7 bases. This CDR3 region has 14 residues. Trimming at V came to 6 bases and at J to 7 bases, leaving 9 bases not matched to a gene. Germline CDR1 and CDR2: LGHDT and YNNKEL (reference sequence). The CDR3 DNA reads TGTGCCAGCAGGATAGAGGGGGCGAGTAATGAGCAGTTCTTC. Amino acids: CASRIEGASNEQFF.

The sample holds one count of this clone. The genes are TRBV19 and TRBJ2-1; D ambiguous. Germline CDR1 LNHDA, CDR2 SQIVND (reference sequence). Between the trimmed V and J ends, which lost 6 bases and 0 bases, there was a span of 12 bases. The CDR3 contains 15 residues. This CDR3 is CASSLMVSSYNEQFF. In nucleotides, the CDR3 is TGTGCCAGTAGCCTCATGGTGAGCTCCTACAATGAGCAGTTCTTC.

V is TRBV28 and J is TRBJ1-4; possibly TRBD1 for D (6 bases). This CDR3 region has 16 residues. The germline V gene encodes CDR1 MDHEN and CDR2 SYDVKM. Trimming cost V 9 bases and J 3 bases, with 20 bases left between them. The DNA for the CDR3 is TGTGCCAGTGAGATAGGGGGGGCGGGAGCTAATGAAAAACTGTTTTTT. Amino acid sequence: CASEIGGAGANEKLFF.

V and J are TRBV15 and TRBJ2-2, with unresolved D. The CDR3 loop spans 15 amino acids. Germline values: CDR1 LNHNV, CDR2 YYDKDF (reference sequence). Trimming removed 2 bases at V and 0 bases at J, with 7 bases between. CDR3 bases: TGTGCCACCAGCAGAAAACGGGCGAACACCGGGGAGCTGTTTTTT. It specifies CATSRKRANTGELFF.

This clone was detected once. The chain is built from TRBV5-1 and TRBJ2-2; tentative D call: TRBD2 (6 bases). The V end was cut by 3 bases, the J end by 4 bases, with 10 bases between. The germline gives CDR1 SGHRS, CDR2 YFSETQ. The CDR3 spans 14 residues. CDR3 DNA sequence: TGCGCCAGCAGCTGGAGGGGTAGCACCGGGGAGCTGTTTTTT. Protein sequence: CASSWRGSTGELFF. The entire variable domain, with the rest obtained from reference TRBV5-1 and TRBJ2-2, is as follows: KAGVTQTPRYLIKTRGQQVTLSCSPISGHRSVSWYQQTPGQGLQFLFEYFSETQRNKGNFPGRFSGRQFSNSRSEMNVSTLELGDSALYLCASSWRGSTGELFFGEGSRLTVL.

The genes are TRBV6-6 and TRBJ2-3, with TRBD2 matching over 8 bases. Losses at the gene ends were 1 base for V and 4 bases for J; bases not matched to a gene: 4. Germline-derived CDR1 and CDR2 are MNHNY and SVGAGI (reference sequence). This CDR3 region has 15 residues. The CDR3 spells CASSYLGGGPDTQYF. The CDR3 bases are TGTGCCAGCAGTTACTTGGGCGGGGGGCCAGATACGCAGTATTTT.

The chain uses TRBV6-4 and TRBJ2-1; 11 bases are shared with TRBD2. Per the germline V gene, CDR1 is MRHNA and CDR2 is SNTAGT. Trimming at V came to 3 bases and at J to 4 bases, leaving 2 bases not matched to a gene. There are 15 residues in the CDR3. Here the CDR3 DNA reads TGTGCCAGCAGTGAGTCTAGCGGGGGGTACAATGAGCAGTTCTTC. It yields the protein CASSESSGGYNEQFF.

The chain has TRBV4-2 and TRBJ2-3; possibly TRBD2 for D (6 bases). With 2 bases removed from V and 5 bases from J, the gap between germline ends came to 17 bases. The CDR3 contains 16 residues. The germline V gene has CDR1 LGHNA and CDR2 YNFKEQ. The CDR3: CASSQSTGTGVDTQYF. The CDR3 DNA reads TGTGCCAGCAGCCAAAGTACCGGGACTGGGGTAGATACGCAGTATTTT.

DNA of the CDR3: TGTGCCAGCAGGGAATTGTTCAAAGAGACCCAGTACTTC. It codes for CASRELFKETQYF. V usage is TRBV2 and J usage is TRBJ2-5; no firm D call. CDR3 length: 13 amino acids. The V end lost 6 bases, the J end lost 3 bases, and 11 bases lay between the germline ends. Germline values: CDR1 SNHLY, CDR2 FYNNEI.

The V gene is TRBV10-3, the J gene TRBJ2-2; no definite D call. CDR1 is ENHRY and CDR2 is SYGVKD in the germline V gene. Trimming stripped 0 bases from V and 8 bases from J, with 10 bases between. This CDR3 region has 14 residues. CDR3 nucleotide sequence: TGTGCCATCAGTGAGTCCGGTAGTCTTGGGGAGCTGTTTTTT. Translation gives CAISESGSLGELFF.

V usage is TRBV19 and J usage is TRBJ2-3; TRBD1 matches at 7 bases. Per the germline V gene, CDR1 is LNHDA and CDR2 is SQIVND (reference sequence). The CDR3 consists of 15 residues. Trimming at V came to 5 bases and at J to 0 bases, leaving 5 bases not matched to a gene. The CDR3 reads CASSPGTDSTDTQYF. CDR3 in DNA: TGTGCCAGTAGTCCCGGGACAGATAGCACAGATACGCAGTATTTT.

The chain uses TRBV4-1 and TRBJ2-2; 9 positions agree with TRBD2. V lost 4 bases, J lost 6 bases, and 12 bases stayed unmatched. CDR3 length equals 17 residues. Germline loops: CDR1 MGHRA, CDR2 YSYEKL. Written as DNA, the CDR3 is TGCGCCAGCAGCCCTGGACTAGCGAGATCCCTACCCGGGGAGCTGTTTTTT. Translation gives CASSPGLARSLPGELFF.

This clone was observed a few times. Here the CDR3 DNA reads TGTGCCAGCAGCTTAATGTTCGTTGGGCGAGGGGAGCTGTTTTTT. Amino acids: CASSLMFVGRGELFF. This chain joins TRBV11-2 and TRBJ2-2; D is ambiguous. The CDR3 length is 15 residues. From germline, CDR1 is SGHAT and CDR2 FQNNGV. Trimming removed 2 bases from V and 8 bases from J, with 15 bases in between.

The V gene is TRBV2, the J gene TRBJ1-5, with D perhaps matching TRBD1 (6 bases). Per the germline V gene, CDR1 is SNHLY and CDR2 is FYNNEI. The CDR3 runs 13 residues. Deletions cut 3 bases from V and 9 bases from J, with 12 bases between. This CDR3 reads CASSDRGLGPQHF. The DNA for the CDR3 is TGTGCCAGCAGTGACAGGGGTTTAGGGCCCCAGCATTTT.

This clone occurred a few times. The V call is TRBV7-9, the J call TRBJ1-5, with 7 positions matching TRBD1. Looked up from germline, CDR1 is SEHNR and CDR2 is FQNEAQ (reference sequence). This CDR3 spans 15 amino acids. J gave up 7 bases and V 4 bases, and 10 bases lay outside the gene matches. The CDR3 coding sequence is TGTGCCAGCAGCTCCCACAGGGGAGGTGAGCAGCCCCAGCATTTT. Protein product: CASSSHRGGEQPQHF. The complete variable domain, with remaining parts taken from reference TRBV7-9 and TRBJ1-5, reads DTGVSQNPRHKITKRGQNVTFRCDPISEHNRLYWYRQTLGQGPEFLTYFQNEAQLEKSRLLSDRFSAERPKGSFSTLEIQRTEQGDSAMYLCASSSHRGGEQPQHFGDGTRLSIL.

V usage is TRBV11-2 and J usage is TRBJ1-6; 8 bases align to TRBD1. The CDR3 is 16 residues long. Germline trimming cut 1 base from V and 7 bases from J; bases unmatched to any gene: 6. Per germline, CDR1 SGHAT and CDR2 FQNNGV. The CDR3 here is CASSLGAGTGNSPLHF. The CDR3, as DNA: TGTGCCAGCAGCTTAGGGGCCGGGACAGGCAATTCACCCCTCCACTTT.

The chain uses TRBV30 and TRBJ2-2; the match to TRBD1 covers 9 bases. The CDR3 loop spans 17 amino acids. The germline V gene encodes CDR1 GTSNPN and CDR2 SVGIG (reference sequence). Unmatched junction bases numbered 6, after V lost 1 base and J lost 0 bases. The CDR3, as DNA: TGTGCCTGGAGTGGTTTCAGACAGGGGGCGAACACCGGGGAGCTGTTTTTT. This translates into CAWSGFRQGANTGELFF.

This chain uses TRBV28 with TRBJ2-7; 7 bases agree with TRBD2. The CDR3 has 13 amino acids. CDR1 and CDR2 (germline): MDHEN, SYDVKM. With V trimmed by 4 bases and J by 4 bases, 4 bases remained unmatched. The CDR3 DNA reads TGTGCCAGCAGTTGGACTAGGGTGTACGAGCAGTACTTC. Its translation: CASSWTRVYEQYF.

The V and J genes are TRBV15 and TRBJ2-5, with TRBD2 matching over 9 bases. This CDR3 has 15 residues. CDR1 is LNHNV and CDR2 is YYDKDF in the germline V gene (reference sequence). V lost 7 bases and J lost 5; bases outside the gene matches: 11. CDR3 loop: CATTLREGRWETQYF. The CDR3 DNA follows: TGTGCCACCACTTTGCGGGAGGGCCGTTGGGAGACCCAGTACTTC.

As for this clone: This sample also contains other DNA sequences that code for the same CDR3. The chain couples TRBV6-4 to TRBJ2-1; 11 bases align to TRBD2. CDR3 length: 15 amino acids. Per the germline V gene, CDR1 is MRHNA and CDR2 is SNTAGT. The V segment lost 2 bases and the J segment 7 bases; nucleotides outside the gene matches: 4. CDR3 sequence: CASSDGTSGGNEQFF. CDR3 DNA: TGTGCCAGCAGTGACGGGACTAGCGGAGGGAATGAGCAGTTCTTC.

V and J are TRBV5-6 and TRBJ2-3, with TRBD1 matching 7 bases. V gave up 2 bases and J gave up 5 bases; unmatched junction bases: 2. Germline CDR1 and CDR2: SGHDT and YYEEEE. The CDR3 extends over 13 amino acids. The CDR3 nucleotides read TGTGCCAGCAGCTTAACAGGGGAAGATACGCAGTATTTT. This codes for CASSLTGEDTQYF. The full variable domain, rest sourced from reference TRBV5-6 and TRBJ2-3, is DAGVTQSPTHLIKTRGQQVTLRCSPKSGHDTVSWYQQALGQGPQFIFQYYEEEERQRGNFPDRFSGHQFPNYSSELNVNALLLGDSALYLCASSLTGEDTQYFGPGTRLTVL.

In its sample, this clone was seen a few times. As DNA, the CDR3 is TGTGCCAGCAGCCTGGGGGCACCACTCCGCAATCAGCCCCAGCATTTT. It translates to CASSLGAPLRNQPQHF. The chain links TRBV28 to TRBJ1-5; possible D gene TRBD1, 6 bases. The V gene's germline CDR1 is MDHEN and CDR2 SYDVKM. The CDR3 is made up of 16 amino acids. Between the trimmed V and J ends, which lost 6 bases and 2 bases, there was a span of 17 bases.

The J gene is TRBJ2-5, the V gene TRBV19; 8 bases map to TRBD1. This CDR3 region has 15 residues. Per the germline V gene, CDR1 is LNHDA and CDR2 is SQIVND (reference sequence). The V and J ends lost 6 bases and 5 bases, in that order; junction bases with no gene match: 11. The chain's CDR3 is CASSLQTGDGETQYF. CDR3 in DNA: TGTGCCAGTAGCCTCCAGACAGGGGATGGGGAGACCCAGTACTTC.

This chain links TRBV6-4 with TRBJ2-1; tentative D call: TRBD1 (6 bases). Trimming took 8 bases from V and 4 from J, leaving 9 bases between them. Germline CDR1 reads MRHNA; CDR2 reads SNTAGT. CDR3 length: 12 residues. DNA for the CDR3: TGTGCCAGCGACAGGTCGTACAATGAGCAGTTCTTC. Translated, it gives CASDRSYNEQFF.

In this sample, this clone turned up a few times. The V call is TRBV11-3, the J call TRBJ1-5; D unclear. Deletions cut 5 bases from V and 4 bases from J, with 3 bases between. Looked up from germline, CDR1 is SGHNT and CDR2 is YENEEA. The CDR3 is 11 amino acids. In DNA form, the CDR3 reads TGTGCCAGCAGCCGGAATCAGCCCCAGCATTTT. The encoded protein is CASSRNQPQHF.

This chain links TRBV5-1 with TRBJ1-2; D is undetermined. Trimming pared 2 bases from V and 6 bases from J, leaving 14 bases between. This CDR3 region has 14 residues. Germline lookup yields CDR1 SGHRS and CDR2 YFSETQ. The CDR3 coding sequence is TGCGCCAGCAGCTTCGGTGGAGCTCTGGATGGCTACACCTTC. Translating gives CASSFGGALDGYTF.